This T cell receptor (beta chain) appears in the sequencing data of a study of T-cell reconstitution after alpha-beta-depleted transplantation in children. Unique molecular identifiers were incorporated during preparation of the TCRbeta library. In TCRdb, the PCR reads were re-called with MiXCR into one record per CDR3 protein. The sample holds roughly 490,000 distinct CDR3 sequences, over 10% seen once. Germline CDR1 LGHDT, CDR2 YNNKEL (reference sequence). The CDR3 is 15 residues long. The germline V and J ends were trimmed by 6 bases and 9 bases, with 21 bases remaining between them. The sequences come from PBMCs, mostly from graft donor cells, collected 180 days after TCRalphabeta/CD19-depleted stem cell transplant. This receptor was taken from a female patient aged 2 to 10 who had a stem cell transplant for aplastic anemia, so the T cells may come from the graft donor. J is TRBJ2-1 and V is TRBV3-1; D is unclear. For the CDR3, the DNA is TGTGCCAGCAGGACCTCACTCCCTTCGAATATTGAGCAGTTCTTC. Translating it yields CASRTSLPSNIEQFF.